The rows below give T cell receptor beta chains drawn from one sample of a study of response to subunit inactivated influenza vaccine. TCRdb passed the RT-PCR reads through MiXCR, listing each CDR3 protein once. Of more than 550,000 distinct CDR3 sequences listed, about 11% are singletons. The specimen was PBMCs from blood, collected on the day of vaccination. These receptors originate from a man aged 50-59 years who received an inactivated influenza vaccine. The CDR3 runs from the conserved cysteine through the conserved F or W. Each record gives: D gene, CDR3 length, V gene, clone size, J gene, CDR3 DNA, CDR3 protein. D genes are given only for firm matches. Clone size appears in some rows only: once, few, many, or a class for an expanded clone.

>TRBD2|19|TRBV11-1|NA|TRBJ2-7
TGTGCCAGCAGCTTAATGGGGGCTAGCGGGAGGGATAAGTCCTACGAGCAGTACTTC
CASSLMGASGRDKSYEQYF
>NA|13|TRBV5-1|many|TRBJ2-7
TGCGCCAGCAGCCCCGGCACTAGCACCGAGCAGTACTTC
CASSPGTSTEQYF
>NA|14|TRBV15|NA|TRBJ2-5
TGTGCCACCAGCAAATGGGGTGGTCAAGAGACCCAGTACTTC
CATSKWGGQETQYF
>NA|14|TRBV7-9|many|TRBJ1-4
TGTGCCAGCAGCTCCGCGGCGGCTAATGAAAAACTGTTTTTT
CASSSAAANEKLFF
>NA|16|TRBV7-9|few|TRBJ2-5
TGTGCCAGCAGCTTTTTCCCAACGCTAGGCCAAGAGACCCAGTACTTC
CASSFFPTLGQETQYF
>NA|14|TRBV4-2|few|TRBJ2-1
TGTGCCAGCAGCCAGGCCCGGGAATACAATGAGCAGTTCTTC
CASSQAREYNEQFF
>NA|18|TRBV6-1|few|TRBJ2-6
TGTGCCAGCAGAAGGATGACAGAACTAACCTCTGGGGCCAACGTCCTGACTTTC
CASRRMTELTSGANVLTF
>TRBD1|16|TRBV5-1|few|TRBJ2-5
TGCGCCAGCAGCCCCGCACTCGGGACAGGACAAGAGACCCAGTACTTC
CASSPALGTGQETQYF
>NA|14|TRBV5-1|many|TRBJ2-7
TGCGCCAGCAGCTTGCTAACAGGGAACTACGAGCAGTACTTC
CASSLLTGNYEQYF
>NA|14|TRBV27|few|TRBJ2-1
TGTGCCACCCAACGCGGGGTCGGGGGAAATGAGCAGTTCTTC
CATQRGVGGNEQFF
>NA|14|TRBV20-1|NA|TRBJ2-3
TGCAGTGCTAAGGTCTCGCTCCCCCAAGGGACGCAGTATTTT
CSAKVSLPQGTQYF
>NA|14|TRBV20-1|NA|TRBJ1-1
TGCAGTGCTAGCTTAGGATACAGTTACACTGAAGCTTTCTTT
CSASLGYSYTEAFF
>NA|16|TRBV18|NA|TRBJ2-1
TGTGCCAGCTCACGCGCGGGCCTATCCTCCTACAATGAGCAGTTCTTC
CASSRAGLSSYNEQFF
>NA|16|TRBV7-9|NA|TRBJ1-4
TGTGCCAGCAGCCCTACCGGGCCCAAGTCTAATGAAAAACTGTTTTTT
CASSPTGPKSNEKLFF
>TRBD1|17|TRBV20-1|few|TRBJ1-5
TGCAGTGCTAGAAGGACAGGAGACTTTTATAGCAATCAGCCCCAGCATTTT
CSARRTGDFYSNQPQHF
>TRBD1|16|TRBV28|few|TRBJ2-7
TGTGCCAGCAGTCTGCCGGGACAGATTTTCTCCTACGAGCAGTACTTC
CASSLPGQIFSYEQYF
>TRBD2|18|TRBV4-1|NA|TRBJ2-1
TGCGCCAGCAGCCACCCTTCAAAGGGACTAGCGTGGGGCAATGAGCAGTTCTTC
CASSHPSKGLAWGNEQFF
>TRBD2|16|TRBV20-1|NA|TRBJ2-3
TGCAGTGCTAGAGTGGGGACTAGCGGATACACAGATACGCAGTATTTT
CSARVGTSGYTDTQYF
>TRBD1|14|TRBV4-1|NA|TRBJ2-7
TGCGCCAGCAGTTGGGGTGACAGGGGGGGCGAGCAGTACTTC
CASSWGDRGGEQYF
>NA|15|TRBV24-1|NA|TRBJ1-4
TGTGCCACCAGTGATCCCCAGGGGAATAATGAAAAACTGTTTTTT
CATSDPQGNNEKLFF
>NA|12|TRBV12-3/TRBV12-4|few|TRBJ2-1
TGTGCCAGCAGTTCTACCCGACTAGGGCAGTTCTTC
CASSSTRLGQFF
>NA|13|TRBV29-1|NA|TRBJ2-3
TGCAGCGACGCCCCGAATGGGGGGGATACGCAGTATTTT
CSDAPNGGDTQYF
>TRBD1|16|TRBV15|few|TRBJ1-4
TGTGCCACCAGCAGGGGGACAGCCGCAACTAATGAAAAACTGTTTTTT
CATSRGTAATNEKLFF
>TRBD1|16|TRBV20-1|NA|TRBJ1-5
TGCAGTGCTAGAGATTTTCAGGGGGCTTGGAATCAGCCCCAGCATTTT
CSARDFQGAWNQPQHF
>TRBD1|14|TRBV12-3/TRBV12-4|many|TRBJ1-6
TGTGCCAGCAGTTCTCGGACAGGGGGTTCACCCCTCCACTTT
CASSSRTGGSPLHF
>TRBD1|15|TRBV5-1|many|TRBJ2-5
TGCGCCAGCAGCCCCGGGACAGCCTTCCAAGAGACCCAGTACTTC
CASSPGTAFQETQYF
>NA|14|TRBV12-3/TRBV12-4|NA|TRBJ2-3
TGTGCCAGCTCTATTTTACCGCGGCCAGATACGCAGTATTTT
CASSILPRPDTQYF
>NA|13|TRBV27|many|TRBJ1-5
TGTGCCAGCAGTCTCAATATGGATCAGCCCCAGCATTTT
CASSLNMDQPQHF
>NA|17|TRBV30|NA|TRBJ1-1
TGTGCCTGGAGTGTATGGCGGGCACGTCGAATGAACACTGAAGCTTTCTTT
CAWSVWRARRMNTEAFF